Shown below are 2 T cell receptor beta chains from a single sample sequenced in a study of cytomegalovirus exposure and HLA in healthy donors. PCR involved 60 Vbeta and 13 Jbeta primers. Profiling relied on immunoSEQ multiplex PCR, and the TCRdb table lists in-frame clones only, not all of them. The table lists about 140,000 clones. What was sequenced was PBMCs. The receptors here all came from a man aged 35 to 55 in good health and CMV-seronegative.

The genes are TRBV13 and TRBJ1-2; 7 bases fit TRBD1. This CDR3 region has 14 residues. After removal of 3 bases from V and 7 bases from J, the junction contained 8 bases not matched to a gene. Per the germline V gene, CDR1 is PRHDT and CDR2 is FYEKMQ (reference sequence). CDR3 loop: CASSFTLAGGGYTF. For the CDR3, the DNA is TGTGCCAGCAGCTTTACCCTGGCAGGGGGTGGCTACACCTTC.

The chain employs TRBV7-9 and TRBJ1-6, with D tentatively TRBD1 (6 bases). Germline values: CDR1 SEHNR, CDR2 FQNEAQ (reference sequence). The germline V and J ends were trimmed by 1 base and 9 bases, with 7 bases remaining between them. The CDR3 covers 13 residues. CDR3 nucleotide sequence: TGTGCCAGCAGCTTAGACAGGGTTTCACCCCTCCACTTT. This gives the protein CASSLDRVSPLHF.